The present entry profiles one T cell receptor beta chain with its context. The entry originates in a study of blood T cell repertoires in COVID-19. Study-level information: Material from acute and convalescent COVID-19 was sourced from the United States, Italy and Spain. PBMCs, B-cell-depleted T cells, or T cells provided the cDNA or gDNA that made up the material.

Authors' analysis steps: How many nucleated cells were present was estimated from reference gene primer amplification. Repertoires were generated with immunoSEQ multiplex PCR, while TCRdb's copy carries only in-frame clones and drops some. The DNA was the basis for D and trimming; V, J and clone size are from that table. The sample lists about 420,000 clones; approximately 90% were seen once. The V and J ends lost 1 base and 6 bases, in that order; junction bases with no gene match: 3. Germline V gene data show CDR1 as LGHDT and CDR2 as YNNKEL (reference sequence). This CDR3 comprises 14 residues. Followed over time, Seattle patients had been enrolled while infection was active.

Sequenced input: peripheral blood. This clonotype originated in a man aged 18 to 35 with COVID-19, enrolled during active disease. This chain uses TRBV3-1 (or the pseudogene TRBV3-2) with TRBJ2-1; 7 positions agree with TRBD1. Here the CDR3 DNA reads TGTGCCAGCAGCCAAGCTAGGGGGCCCAATGAGCAGTTCTTC. Translation gives CASSQARGPNEQFF.